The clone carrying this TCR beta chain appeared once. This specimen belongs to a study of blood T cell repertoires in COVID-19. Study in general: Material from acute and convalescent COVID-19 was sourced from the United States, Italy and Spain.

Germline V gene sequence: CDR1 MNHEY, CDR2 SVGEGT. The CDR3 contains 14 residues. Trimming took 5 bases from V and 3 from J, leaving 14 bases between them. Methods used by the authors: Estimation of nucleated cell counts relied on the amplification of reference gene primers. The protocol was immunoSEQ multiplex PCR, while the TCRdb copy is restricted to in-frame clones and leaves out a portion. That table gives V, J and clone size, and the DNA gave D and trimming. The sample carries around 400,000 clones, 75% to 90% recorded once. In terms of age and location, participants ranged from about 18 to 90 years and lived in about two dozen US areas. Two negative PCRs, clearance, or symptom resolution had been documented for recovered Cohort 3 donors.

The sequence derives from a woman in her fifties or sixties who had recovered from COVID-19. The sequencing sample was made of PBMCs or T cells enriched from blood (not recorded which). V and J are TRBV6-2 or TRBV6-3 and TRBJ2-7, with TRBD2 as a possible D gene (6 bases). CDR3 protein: CASSPGDLNYEQYF. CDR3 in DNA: TGTGCCAGCAGTCCGGGGGACCTGAACTACGAGCAGTACTTC.